Included here is one TCR beta chain sequence, with context. The data were obtained in a study of blood T cell repertoires in COVID-19. Background on the study: In each case, the material was cDNA or gDNA derived from T cells, B-cell-depleted T cells, or PBMCs.

The germline V gene has CDR1 SGDLS and CDR2 YYNGEE. The CDR3 sequence is 16 residues long. Trimming took 4 bases from V and 5 from J, leaving 16 bases between them. Membership in each cohort depended on participant-reported clinical history. People in the exposed group encountered a COVID-19 case within 2 weeks before entering the study. Methods used by the authors: The authors estimated nucleated cell counts from reference gene primer amplification. Generated by immunoSEQ multiplex PCR, the TCRdb table keeps only in-frame clones and is missing some. The V and J calls and clone size are taken from that table; D and trimming were inferred from the DNA. The profile shows fewer than 400,000 clones, roughly nine tenths of them singletons.

The receptor comes from a woman in her thirties who had been exposed to COVID-19. The sample taken for sequencing was PBMCs or T cells enriched from blood (not recorded which). The rearrangement joins TRBV9 to TRBJ1-6; TRBD1 might be the D (6 bases). Here the CDR3 reads CASSPSTGRDNSPLHF. The CDR3 DNA reads TGTGCCAGCAGCCCTTCAACAGGGAGAGATAATTCACCCCTCCACTTT.